This T cell receptor beta chain was identified in a study of response to subunit inactivated influenza vaccine. Findings and caveats of the study: Authors proposed each seasonal influenza vaccination draws in few new T cells.

With respect to this clonotype: Its specificity is unknown.

TCRdb independently ran MiXCR on the RT-PCR reads; one entry per CDR3 protein. There are 750,000 to 850,000 distinct CDR3 sequences in the sample; roughly 20% occur only once, and about a tenth lies in the top ten. There are 14 residues in the CDR3. The germline V gene encodes CDR1 MNHNS and CDR2 SASEGT. The chain uses TRBV6-1 and TRBJ2-7; 8 bases align to TRBD1. The J call is in doubt because the DNA end fits TRBJ2-1 better. The sequence was collected from a man aged 45-60 years who received an inactivated influenza vaccine. Sequences were derived from PBMCs from blood, sampled 5 to 6 days after vaccination. This chain's CDR3 is CATGTGTSSYEQFF. The DNA of the CDR3 is TGTGCCACCGGGACAGGTACTTCCTCCTACGAGCAGTTCTTC.